These 19 T cell receptor beta chains were sequenced from one sample in a study of tumor and adjacent non-tumor tissue in lung cancer. No cell sorting was done before RNA was extracted from the tissue. Three rounds of nested PCR, following a modified ARM-PCR protocol, produced the TCRbeta library. TCRdb independently ran MiXCR on the multiplex PCR reads; one entry per CDR3 protein. The sample lists some 100,000 distinct CDR3 sequences, approximately 71% occurring once. Material: lung tumor tissue. All receptors derive from a woman aged 60-75 years with non-small cell lung cancer.

With respect to this clonotype: A much larger clone differs from this one at a single base, so this may be a read error. The chain carries TRBV20-1 and TRBJ1-2; D is unclear. Per the germline V gene, CDR1 is DFQATT and CDR2 is SNEGSKA (reference sequence). The length of the CDR3 is 14 residues. CDR3 DNA sequence: TGCAGTGCTAGAGTGGGAGAAACGGGCTATGACTACACCTTC. Translating it yields CSARVGETGYDYTF.

The V and J genes are TRBV20-1 and TRBJ2-5; perhaps TRBD2 as D (6 bases). V shed 7 bases and J shed 5 bases, with 17 bases lying between them. This CDR3 contains 13 residues. CDR1 is DFQATT and CDR2 is SNEGSKA in the germline V gene (reference sequence). The CDR3 here is CSGSNGSFETQYF. The DNA of the CDR3 is TGCAGTGGGAGTAACGGGAGTTTTGAGACCCAGTACTTC.

The chain combines TRBV11-2 with TRBJ1-2; D not certain. The CDR3 has 15 amino acids. The germline V gene encodes CDR1 SGHAT and CDR2 FQNNGV. Trimming removed 5 bases from V and 10 bases from J, with 23 bases in between. Here the CDR3 DNA reads TGTGCCAGCAGCCCTGGGTGGGGATGGCACTATTACTACACCTTC. Amino acid sequence: CASSPGWGWHYYYTF.

The chain employs TRBV28 and TRBJ2-3, with no clear D. The CDR3 is 13 residues long. CDR1 is MDHEN, CDR2 SYDVKM, per germline. V gave up 1 base and J gave up 6 bases, with 8 bases separating them. In DNA, the CDR3 is TGTGCCAGCAGTTTATCCCCCAGGGATACGCAGTATTTT. Encoded protein: CASSLSPRDTQYF.

V and J are TRBV7-9 and TRBJ2-5, with 11 bases lining up with TRBD2. The V gene's germline CDR1 is SEHNR and CDR2 FQNEAQ (reference sequence). V shed 5 bases, J shed 3 bases, and the junction held 17 bases outside the gene matches. This CDR3 comprises 19 residues. DNA for the CDR3: TGTGCCAGCAGCCGAGGGACTAGCGGAGCCCTACCGAGTAAAGAGACCCAGTACTTC. Amino acid sequence: CASSRGTSGALPSKETQYF.

Details on this clonotype: It may be a read error: a sequence one base away is much more abundant. The V gene is TRBV29-1, the J gene TRBJ1-2; 9 positions match TRBD1. Germline-derived CDR1 and CDR2 are SQVTM and ANQGSEA. This CDR3 spans 12 amino acids. The CDR3, as DNA: TGCTGCGCCAAGACAGGGGGGCTAGGCTACACCTTC. Its translation is CCAKTGGLGYTF.

For this clonotype: This may be a read error: a much more frequent sequence differs by one nucleotide. The chain combines TRBV6-1 with TRBJ1-2; the D is unclear. CDR1 and CDR2 (germline): MNHNS, SASEGT. V was trimmed by 1 base and J by 3 bases, leaving 12 bases between them. The CDR3 runs 15 residues. The CDR3: CASSEGSATHYGYTF. CDR3 bases: TGTGCCAGCAGTGAAGGGAGTGCCACCCACTATGGCTACACCTTC.

Concerning this clonotype itself: This could be a read error, since a much larger clone is one nucleotide away. The final CDR3 position lacks the conserved phenylalanine or tryptophan, pointing to a likely read error. The genes are TRBV28 and TRBJ1-2, with D perhaps matching TRBD1 (6 bases). The CDR3 is 16 amino acids. V was pared by 4 bases and J by 7 bases, with 22 bases between. The germline V gene encodes CDR1 MDHEN and CDR2 SYDVKM. CDR3: CASSSWNPGASGGYTL. CDR3 DNA sequence: TGTGCCAGCAGTTCTTGGAATCCAGGGGCTTCGGGTGGCTACACCTTA.

Concerning this clonotype itself: A read error may produce the germline difference seen at one junction end. The genes are TRBV11-2 and TRBJ2-1, with 10 bases matching TRBD2. Germline assignment: CDR1 SGHAT and CDR2 FQNNGV. The CDR3 totals 16 residues. The CDR3 is CARSLDRASGGVEQFF. For the CDR3, the DNA is TGTGCCCGCAGCTTAGATCGAGCTAGCGGGGGAGTTGAGCAGTTTTTC.

This clonotype was recorded many times. The chain joins TRBV4-3 to TRBJ1-2; a possible D gene is TRBD1 (6 bases). The CDR3 is made up of 13 amino acids. Trimming took off 1 base at V and 6 bases at J, with 9 bases between the two ends. Germline loops: CDR1 LGHNA, CDR2 YSLEER. The CDR3, as DNA: TGCGCCAGCAGCCAAGGGTCAGGGGATGGCTACACCTTC. Translating gives CASSQGSGDGYTF.

Comments on this clonotype: Compared with germline, one end of the junction differs, possibly owing to a read error. The rearrangement joins TRBV11-3 to TRBJ1-1; D may be TRBD1 (5 bases). This CDR3 spans 18 amino acids. Germline V CDR1 and CDR2: SGHNT, YENEEA. DNA of the CDR3: TGTGGCAGCAGCTTAATTGGGCTGCCGGGACGGATGTACACTGAAGCTTTCTTT. This codes for CGSSLIGLPGRMYTEAFF.

Comment on this clonotype: Relative to the germline gene, one junction end is altered; a read error may explain this. The J gene is TRBJ2-5, the V gene TRBV20-1; tentative D call: TRBD2 (7 bases). The CDR3 sequence is 14 residues long. Germline V lookup: CDR1 DFQATT, CDR2 SNEGSKA (reference sequence). The CDR3 reads CSAGEGGSPQTQYF. CDR3 nucleotide sequence: TGCAGTGCTGGGGAGGGGGGTTCCCCCCAGACCCAGTATTTC.

As for this clonotype: One end of the junction varies from germline; a read error may be responsible. The chain links TRBV6-2 or TRBV6-3 to TRBJ2-6; the D call may be TRBD1 or TRBD2 (5 bases each). The CDR3 spans 15 residues. Germline CDR1 MNHEY, CDR2 SVGEGT. CDR3 nucleotide sequence: TGTGGCACCACAGCGGAAAGCTCTGGGGCCAACATCCTGACTTTC. It translates to CGTTAESSGANILTF.

The chain has TRBV4-3 and TRBJ1-1; D ambiguous. Per the germline V gene, CDR1 is LGHNA and CDR2 is YSLEER. The CDR3 is 14 residues long. The V end was cut by 0 bases, the J end by 3 bases, with 8 bases between. Written as DNA, the CDR3 is TGCGCCAGCAGCCAAGAGGACGAATACACTGAAGCTTTCTTT. Translation: CASSQEDEYTEAFF.

V is TRBV11-2 and J is TRBJ2-7; perhaps TRBD2 as D (5 bases). The CDR3 totals 16 residues. In germline, CDR1 is SGHAT, CDR2 FQNNGV. Trimming left V 3 bases short and J 3 bases short, with 18 bases between. The CDR3 DNA reads as TGTGCCAGCAGCTTGACTAACGGGCGGGTCTACTACGAGCAGTACTTC. Its translation: CASSLTNGRVYYEQYF.

A remark on this clonotype: Being one base from a much bigger clone, this may be a read error. The chain carries TRBV29-1 and TRBJ2-5, with 9 nucleotides matching TRBD1. The CDR3 has 14 amino acids. J was trimmed by 4 bases and V by 2 bases; bases with no gene match: 5. The germline CDR1 and CDR2 sequences are SQVTM and ANQGSEA. The CDR3 bases are TGCAGCGTTGAAAGGGACAGGGTTGGAGAGACCCAGTACTTC. Its protein is CSVERDRVGETQYF. The full variable domain, with the rest looked up from reference TRBV29-1 and TRBJ2-5, is SAVISQKPSRDICQRGTSLTIQCQVDSQVTMMFWYRQQPGQSLTLIATANQGSEATYESGFVIDKFPISRPNLTFSTLTVSNMSPEDSSIYLCSVERDRVGETQYFGPGTRLLVL.

The V and J genes are TRBV7-2 and TRBJ2-3; no reliable D call. Deletions cut 2 bases from V and 3 bases from J, with 12 bases between. The CDR3 is 15 amino acids. The germline CDR1 and CDR2 sequences are SGHTA and FQGNSA. The CDR3 spells CASSLRKAGTDTQYF. CDR3 coding DNA: TGTGCCAGCAGCTTACGGAAGGCAGGTACAGATACGCAGTATTTT.

Note on this clonotype: Compared with germline, one end of the junction differs, possibly owing to a read error. This chain connects TRBV11-2 to TRBJ2-3; 11 bases agree with TRBD1. The germline gives CDR1 SGHAT, CDR2 FQNNGV. The CDR3 runs to 15 residues. CDR3 DNA: TGTGCCAGTAGCGTAGGGACAGGGGGAACGGATACGCAATATTTT. Translating it yields CASSVGTGGTDTQYF. The full variable domain, with the rest looked up from reference TRBV11-2 and TRBJ2-3, is EAGVAQSPRYKIIEKRQSVAFWCNPISGHATLYWYQQILGQGPKLLIQFQNNGVVDDSQLPKDRFSAERLKGVDSTLKIQPAKLEDSAVYLCASSVGTGGTDTQYFGPGTRLTVL.

The chain recombines TRBV15 with TRBJ2-2; D ambiguous. Trimming removed 0 bases at V and 6 bases at J, with 17 bases between. This CDR3 is 17 amino acids long. Germline V gives CDR1 LNHNV, CDR2 YYDKDF (reference sequence). The CDR3 sequence: CATSRDRRQTMAGELFF. The CDR3 region has the DNA TGTGCCACCAGCAGAGATAGACGGCAGACGATGGCCGGGGAGCTGTTTTTT. Full variable domain (remainder filled in from reference TRBV15 and TRBJ2-2): DAMVIQNPRYQVTQFGKPVTLSCSQTLNHNVMYWYQQKSSQAPKLLFHYYDKDFNNEADTPDNFQSRRPNTSFCFLDIRSPGLGDTAMYLCATSRDRRQTMAGELFFGEGSRLTVL.